Presented here are 22 T cell receptor beta chains from one specimen sequenced in a study of OX40 agonist ivuxolimab in advanced cancers. Libraries were prepared by immunoSEQ multiplex PCR; TCRdb keeps only in-frame clonotypes and omits some of them. This sample has tens of thousands of clones; about 93% occur once, and the top ten carry roughly 18%. Specimen: CD4+ or CD8+ T cells sorted from blood, collected in a trial of the OX40 agonist ivuxolimab. The receptors stem from an adult with an advanced solid tumor such as melanoma, head and neck, liver or kidney cancer.

The chain is built from TRBV11-2 and TRBJ2-3; D might be TRBD1 (5 bases). Germline V lookup: CDR1 SGHAT, CDR2 FQNNGV. CDR3 length: 17 amino acids. Trimming pared 2 bases from V and 1 base from J, leaving 16 bases between. The CDR3 DNA follows: TGTGCCAGCAGCTTACTTGGTTGGGGCTCGGGCACAGATACGCAGTATTTT. As protein: CASSLLGWGSGTDTQYF. The full variable domain, rest sourced from reference TRBV11-2 and TRBJ2-3, is EAGVAQSPRYKIIEKRQSVAFWCNPISGHATLYWYQQILGQGPKLLIQFQNNGVVDDSQLPKDRFSAERLKGVDSTLKIQPAKLEDSAVYLCASSLLGWGSGTDTQYFGPGTRLTVL.

The chain couples TRBV11-2 to TRBJ2-7, with TRBD1 identical over 7 bases. The CDR3 sequence is 13 residues long. Trimming cost V 2 bases and J 3 bases; bases outside gene matches: 1. The V gene's germline CDR1 is SGHAT and CDR2 FQNNGV. CDR3 amino acids: CASSLRDSYEQYF. The CDR3 bases are TGTGCCAGCAGCTTACGGGACAGCTACGAGCAGTACTTC.

V and J are TRBV27 and TRBJ2-1; 10 bases are shared with TRBD1. Trimming cost V 3 bases and J 8 bases; bases outside gene matches: 4. The CDR3 sequence is 14 residues long. Germline V gene lookup returns CDR1 MNHEY and CDR2 SMNVEV (reference sequence). The CDR3, as DNA: TGTGCCAGCAGTTTTGGGGACAGGGGCTATGAGCAGTTCTTC. Translation: CASSFGDRGYEQFF.

The CDR3 sequence is CASTLRSGGELFF. As DNA, the CDR3 is TGTGCCAGCACCCTCCGGAGTGGGGGGGAGCTGTTTTTT. The chain has TRBV9 and TRBJ2-2; D not certain. V lost 6 bases and J 8 bases, leaving 14 bases between the germline ends. CDR3 length equals 13 residues. Germline CDR1 and CDR2: SGDLS and YYNGEE.

The rearrangement links TRBV15 to TRBJ1-2, with D tentatively TRBD1 (5 bases). Germline loops: CDR1 LNHNV, CDR2 YYDKDF (reference sequence). The CDR3 extends over 17 amino acids. Between the trimmed V and J ends, which lost 0 bases and 7 bases, there was a span of 21 bases. The CDR3 nucleotides read TGTGCCACCAGCAGAGATCAGACAGTTCTAGTACTTAGTGGCTACACCTTC. This codes for CATSRDQTVLVLSGYTF.

The chain carries TRBV27 and TRBJ2-7, with D maybe TRBD2 (6 bases). The V gene's germline CDR1 is MNHEY and CDR2 SMNVEV (reference sequence). The V gene lost 5 bases and the J gene lost 3 bases, with 11 bases spanning the gap. The CDR3 is made up of 13 amino acids. The CDR3 nucleotides read TGTGCCAGCAGTCCGGGGGTCGGCTACGAGCAGTACTTC. Its translation is CASSPGVGYEQYF.

The chain uses TRBV13 and TRBJ2-1, with D perhaps TRBD1 (6 bases). The germline V gene has CDR1 PRHDT and CDR2 FYEKMQ (reference sequence). This CDR3 comprises 16 residues. The V end lost 4 bases, the J end lost 2 bases, and 15 bases lay between the germline ends. The CDR3 DNA reads as TGTGCCAGCAGCTCGACTGACAGGATTGCCTACAATGAGCAGTTCTTC. Amino acid sequence: CASSSTDRIAYNEQFF.

The V call is TRBV28, the J call TRBJ1-5, with TRBD1 matching 7 bases. J lost 7 bases, V lost 6 bases, and 15 bases had no gene match. This CDR3 contains 16 residues. Germline CDR1 is MDHEN and CDR2 is SYDVKM. DNA for the CDR3: TGTGCCAGCAGCCTACCGATACGACAGGGCTGGCAGCCCCAGCATTTT. This sequence encodes CASSLPIRQGWQPQHF.

The chain uses TRBV5-6 and TRBJ1-5, with D perhaps matching TRBD1 (5 bases). The CDR3 runs to 16 residues. Germline values: CDR1 SGHDT, CDR2 YYEEEE. The V end was cut by 2 bases, the J end by 5 bases, with 17 bases between. This CDR3 is CASSFLEAGLYQPQHF. The CDR3 DNA reads TGTGCCAGCAGCTTCCTCGAGGCAGGGCTCTATCAGCCCCAGCATTTT.

This clone showed up just once. The chain employs TRBV11-2 and TRBJ2-5; the D gene is possibly TRBD2 (6 bases). Germline V gives CDR1 SGHAT, CDR2 FQNNGV. The ends were cut back, 5 bases at V and 0 bases at J, with 16 bases in the middle. This CDR3 has 16 amino acids. CDR3 coding DNA: TGTGCCAGCAGCCCCCGGGACTCCTATTACCAAGAGACCCAGTACTTC. Encoded protein: CASSPRDSYYQETQYF. Full variable domain (missing parts from reference TRBV11-2 and TRBJ2-5): EAGVAQSPRYKIIEKRQSVAFWCNPISGHATLYWYQQILGQGPKLLIQFQNNGVVDDSQLPKDRFSAERLKGVDSTLKIQPAKLEDSAVYLCASSPRDSYYQETQYFGPGTRLLVL.

The chain couples TRBV13 to TRBJ2-1, with 14 nucleotides matching TRBD2. J was trimmed by 9 bases and V by 0 bases; bases with no gene match: 4. This CDR3 is built from 16 residues. CDR1 is PRHDT, CDR2 FYEKMQ, per germline (reference sequence). The CDR3 DNA is TGTGCCAGCAGCTTAGGGGGACTAGCGGGAGTCGCTGAGCAGTTCTTC. This gives the protein CASSLGGLAGVAEQFF.

The chain recombines TRBV4-1 with TRBJ1-1, with 9 bases identical to TRBD1. After removal of 5 bases from V and 7 bases from J, the junction contained 8 bases not matched to a gene. The CDR3 contains 14 residues. Germline V gene data show CDR1 as MGHRA and CDR2 as YSYEKL. The CDR3 loop reads CASSSRRDRVEAFF. CDR3 nucleotides: TGCGCCAGCAGCTCCCGGCGGGACAGGGTTGAAGCTTTCTTT.

DNA for the CDR3: TGTGCCAGCTCACCTCGGGACACTATCACAGATACGCAGTATTTT. This encodes CASSPRDTITDTQYF. The chain has TRBV18 and TRBJ2-3; maybe TRBD1 (6 bases). The CDR3 sequence is 15 residues long. Per germline, CDR1 KGHSH and CDR2 LQKENI. The V end was cut by 3 bases, the J end by 2 bases, with 12 bases between.

The chain combines TRBV7-3 with TRBJ2-7, with D unclear. V gave up 5 bases and J gave up 7 bases, with 15 bases separating them. The CDR3 is 13 residues long. The germline V gene encodes CDR1 SGHTA and CDR2 FQGTGA. The CDR3 protein is CASSRTIVEEQYF. The CDR3, as DNA: TGTGCCAGCAGCAGGACCATAGTAGAAGAGCAGTACTTC. The full variable domain, rest sourced from reference TRBV7-3 and TRBJ2-7, is GAGVSQTPSNKVTEKGKYVELRCDPISGHTALYWYRQSLGQGPEFLIYFQGTGAADDSGLPNDRFFAVRPEGSVSTLKIQRTERGDSAVYLCASSRTIVEEQYFGPGTRLTVT.

The V call is TRBV9, the J call TRBJ1-1; D is undetermined. CDR1 is SGDLS and CDR2 is YYNGEE in the germline V gene. With 1 base removed from V and 2 bases from J, the gap between germline ends came to 9 bases. The CDR3 is made up of 14 amino acids. CDR3 amino acids: CASSVSSLNTEAFF. The CDR3 DNA follows: TGTGCCAGCAGCGTATCGAGTTTAAACACTGAAGCTTTCTTT.

The chain has TRBV27 and TRBJ2-2; D is unresolved. The CDR3 spans 12 residues. V was clipped by 5 bases and J by 6 bases, with 7 bases between them. Looked up from germline, CDR1 is MNHEY and CDR2 is SMNVEV (reference sequence). CDR3 protein: CASSPWAGELFF. CDR3 DNA: TGTGCCAGCAGTCCCTGGGCCGGGGAGCTGTTTTTT.

The genes are TRBV5-5 and TRBJ2-1; 11 positions match TRBD1. Trimming took 4 bases from V and 6 from J; bases not matched to a gene: 6. The CDR3 length is 15 residues. Germline V CDR1 and CDR2: SGHKS, YYEKEE (reference sequence). For the CDR3, the DNA is TGTGCCAGCAGCCCACCCGGGACAGGGGGCAATGAGCAGTTCTTC. Translating it yields CASSPPGTGGNEQFF.

V usage is TRBV7-6 and J usage is TRBJ2-1; 10 bases map to TRBD2. Trimming removed 5 bases from V and 1 base from J; junction bases left unmatched: 8. CDR1 SGHVS and CDR2 FNYEAQ come from the germline V gene. This CDR3 comprises 17 residues. This chain's CDR3 is CASSKRASGSSYNEQFF. For the CDR3, the DNA is TGTGCCAGCAGCAAAAGGGCTAGCGGGAGTTCCTACAATGAGCAGTTCTTC.

The CDR3 here is CASSFSKSYFTGELFF. CDR3 coding DNA: TGTGCCAGCAGCTTCTCGAAGTCATACTTCACCGGGGAGCTGTTTTTT. The rearrangement joins TRBV11-2 to TRBJ2-2; D is undetermined. Trimming took 3 bases from V and 4 from J, leaving 15 bases between them. Looked up from germline, CDR1 is SGHAT and CDR2 is FQNNGV. The CDR3 has 16 amino acids.

This clone was detected only a few times. V is TRBV7-8 and J is TRBJ2-1; D unresolved. V was clipped by 1 base and J by 6 bases, with 7 bases between them. CDR1 and CDR2 (germline): SGHVS, FQNEAQ. The CDR3 consists of 13 residues. CDR3 loop: CASSLEGSNEQFF. In DNA form, the CDR3 reads TGTGCCAGCAGCTTAGAAGGCAGCAATGAGCAGTTCTTC.

The V call is TRBV6-5, the J call TRBJ2-3; D is perhaps TRBD1 or TRBD2 (5 bases each). Germline V lookup: CDR1 MNHEY, CDR2 SVGAGI. The length of the CDR3 is 15 residues. V was pared by 3 bases and J by 0 bases, with 10 bases between. CDR3: CASSYVGPSTDTQYF. The CDR3 DNA sequence: TGTGCCAGCAGTTATGTGGGACCGAGCACAGATACGCAGTATTTT.

The chain recombines TRBV28 with TRBJ1-4; a possible D gene is TRBD1 (6 bases). Trimming took off 3 bases at V and 3 bases at J, with 14 bases between the two ends. The CDR3 runs to 16 residues. Germline lookup yields CDR1 MDHEN and CDR2 SYDVKM. As DNA, the CDR3 is TGTGCCAGCAGTTTGGAAGGGGGGGTGGCTAATGAAAAACTGTTTTTT. Translating it yields CASSLEGGVANEKLFF.